This T cell receptor (beta chain) came from a study of glioma-infiltrating T cells after dendritic cell vaccination. Per the germline V gene, CDR1 is LGHNA and CDR2 is YSLEER. The CDR3 has 15 amino acids. Losses at the gene ends were 2 bases for V and 2 bases for J; bases not matched to a gene: 3. The method was immunoSEQ multiplex PCR; TCRdb's version includes in-frame clones alone and lacks a portion of them. The sample lists roughly 98,000 clones, around 84% occurring once. The chain employs TRBV4-3 and TRBJ1-2, with 9 bases identical to TRBD1. The receptor's source is a human donor with glioblastoma. The sequenced sample was blood, obtained before dendritic cell vaccination. The CDR3 sequence is CASSQRTGVNYGYTF. The CDR3 coding sequence is TGCGCCAGCAGCCAAAGGACAGGGGTAAACTATGGCTACACCTTC.